Shown below are 10 T cell receptor beta chains from a single sample sequenced in a study of PD-1 blockade in mismatch repair-deficient tumors. The repertoire was sequenced with immunoSEQ multiplex PCR; TCRdb's copy has only in-frame clones and lacks some. Among more than 15,000 clones, roughly 84% were seen once, and the ten largest hold less than 20%. The material sequenced was PBMCs, taken before pembrolizumab treatment. These receptors originate from an adult with mismatch repair-deficient cancer.

Only a few counts were recorded for this clone. The chain has TRBV30 and TRBJ1-5, with D possibly being TRBD1 (6 bases). The germline CDR1 and CDR2 sequences are GTSNPN and SVGIG (reference sequence). The V gene lost 0 bases and the J gene lost 8 bases, with 11 bases spanning the gap. The CDR3 has 13 amino acids. The CDR3 here is CAWSVTGKEPQHF. Here the CDR3 DNA reads TGTGCCTGGAGTGTCACAGGGAAAGAGCCCCAGCATTTT. Together with reference TRBV30 and TRBJ1-5, the CDR3 gives the full variable domain: SQTIHQWPATLVQPVGSPLSLECTVEGTSNPNLYWYRQAAGRGLQLLFYSVGIGQISSEVPQNLSASRPQDRQFILSSKKLLLSDSGFYLCAWSVTGKEPQHFGDGTRLSIL.

On this clone itself: This sample also contains other DNA sequences that code for the same CDR3. V gene TRBV6-6 combines with J gene TRBJ2-3, with TRBD2 matching over 10 bases. Germline V CDR1 and CDR2: MNHNY, SVGAGI (reference sequence). This CDR3 comprises 15 residues. J lost 3 bases, V lost 0 bases, and 0 bases had no gene match. CDR3 in amino acids: CASSYSTSGTDTQYF. As DNA, the CDR3 is TGTGCCAGCAGTTACTCGACTAGCGGGACAGATACGCAGTATTTT.

Remarks on this clone: The junction departs from germline at one end; a sequencing error may be responsible. This chain uses TRBV7-9 with TRBJ2-5, with 7 bases matching TRBD1. Germline V gene lookup returns CDR1 SEHNR and CDR2 FQNEAQ (reference sequence). The CDR3 has 17 amino acids. The chain's CDR3 is CASSPWPHRTGEEPQYF. The CDR3 nucleotides are TGTGCCAGCAGCCCCTGGCCCCACCGAACAGGGGAAGAGCCCCAGTACTTC.

The chain has TRBV27 and TRBJ2-7, with D hard to call. The germline V gene has CDR1 MNHEY and CDR2 SMNVEV (reference sequence). V was cut by 5 bases and J by 4 bases, with 9 bases left in between. The CDR3 length is 12 residues. CDR3 nucleotide sequence: TGTGCCAGCAGTCCCGGTGGGTACGAGCAGTACTTC. Translated: CASSPGGYEQYF.

The chain links TRBV7-9 to TRBJ2-3; maybe TRBD1 (6 bases). The CDR3 runs to 15 residues. The V end lost 5 bases, the J end lost 0 bases, and 12 bases lay between the germline ends. Germline V gives CDR1 SEHNR, CDR2 FQNEAQ (reference sequence). CDR3 residues: CASSPRDTSTDTQYF. CDR3 sequence (DNA): TGTGCCAGCAGCCCCCGGGACACGAGCACAGATACGCAGTATTTT.

This rearrangement joins TRBV7-9 to TRBJ2-1; D is undetermined. There are 17 residues in the CDR3. With 2 bases removed from V and 7 bases from J, the gap between germline ends came to 21 bases. CDR1 and CDR2 (germline): SEHNR, FQNEAQ (reference sequence). CDR3 residues: CASSLRLSSRPQNEQFF. CDR3 nucleotides: TGTGCCAGCAGCTTAAGGTTGTCTAGTCGGCCTCAAAATGAGCAGTTCTTC. Drawing the rest from reference TRBV7-9 and TRBJ2-1, the complete variable domain is DTGVSQNPRHKITKRGQNVTFRCDPISEHNRLYWYRQTLGQGPEFLTYFQNEAQLEKSRLLSDRFSAERPKGSFSTLEIQRTEQGDSAMYLCASSLRLSSRPQNEQFFGPGTRLTVL.

CDR3 region: CASSAGVAAYSGANVLTF. In DNA form, the CDR3 reads TGTGCCAGCAGCGCCGGGGTAGCCGCCTACTCTGGGGCCAACGTCCTGACTTTC. J is TRBJ2-6 and V is TRBV9; TRBD2 might be the D (5 bases). CDR3 length equals 18 residues. V lost 3 bases and J 0 bases, leaving 16 bases between the germline ends. Germline CDR1 SGDLS, CDR2 YYNGEE.

This clone was seen more than once but under ten times. V and J are TRBV21-1 and TRBJ2-7; the D call TRBD1 from the table was never checked on the DNA. TRBV21-1 is classified as a pseudogene. The CDR3 length is 18 residues. In nucleotides, the CDR3 is TGTGCCAGCAGCAAAGCGCTTTTTCCAACACAGGGGGAATACGAGCAGTACTTC. Its protein product is CASSKALFPTQGEYEQYF.

The gene calls are TRBV5-4 and TRBJ2-7, with D possibly being TRBD1 (6 bases). This CDR3 is 15 amino acids long. Trimming removed 9 bases at V and 5 bases at J, with 24 bases between. From germline, CDR1 is SGHNT and CDR2 YYREEE (reference sequence). The CDR3 sequence is CATGFSDSPIHEQYF. CDR3 nucleotide sequence: TGTGCCACCGGCTTCTCGGACAGCCCCATCCACGAGCAGTACTTC.

The V gene is TRBV2, the J gene TRBJ1-1, with 9 bases aligning to TRBD1. Germline-derived CDR1 and CDR2 are SNHLY and FYNNEI. The CDR3 loop spans 14 amino acids. The V gene end was trimmed by 5 bases and the J gene end by 4 bases; junction bases not matched to a gene: 5. For the CDR3, the DNA is TGTGCCAGCAGTAACAGGGGACAGGGCACTGAAGCTTTCTTT. Translation: CASSNRGQGTEAFF. Looking up the rest from reference TRBV2 and TRBJ1-1 gives the full variable domain: EPEVTQTPSHQVTQMGQEVILRCVPISNHLYFYWYRQILGQKVEFLVSFYNNEISEKSEIFDDQFSVERPDGSNFTLKIRSTKLEDSAMYFCASSNRGQGTEAFFGQGTRLTVV.